Below are 28 T cell receptor beta chains sequenced from a single sample in a study of PD-1 blockade in classical Hodgkin lymphoma. Time point reported: cycle 4 day 1 (C4D1), after around six weeks of nivolumab. Brentuximab vedotin exposure varied among the patients, all of whom had relapsed after autologous stem cell transplantation. Some clones are missing from TCRdb's copy, which holds only in-frame ones; the method was immunoSEQ multiplex PCR. Among about 50,000 clones listed, around 91% were seen once. Sequences were derived from peripheral blood mononuclear cells (PBMCs), sampled before the fourth cycle of nivolumab. Receptor source: a human donor with classical Hodgkin lymphoma.

The rearrangement links TRBV28 to TRBJ1-2, with D hard to call. This CDR3 has 8 amino acids. The germline CDR1 and CDR2 sequences are MDHEN and SYDVKM. The CDR3 sequence: CANYGYTF. Written as DNA, the CDR3 is TGTGCAAACTATGGCTACACCTTC.

V gene TRBV5-1 combines with J gene TRBJ1-2; D remains unclear. V lost 0 bases and J lost 7, with 10 bases in between. Germline loops: CDR1 SGHRS, CDR2 YFSETQ. The CDR3 spans 13 residues. DNA for the CDR3: TGCGCCAGCAGCTTGGAAGTCAGATCTGGCTACACCTTC. It is translated as CASSLEVRSGYTF.

Here the CDR3 DNA reads TGTGCCAGCAGTTTAAGGGTTGACAGGGCCACAGATACGCAGTATTTT. Protein sequence: CASSLRVDRATDTQYF. V is TRBV27 and J is TRBJ2-3, with 7 bases lining up with TRBD1. The V gene's germline CDR1 is MNHEY and CDR2 SMNVEV (reference sequence). CDR3 length equals 16 residues. Losses at the gene ends were 2 bases for V and 2 bases for J; bases not matched to a gene: 7.

This clone has just one count. This rearrangement joins TRBV5-5 to TRBJ2-7; maybe TRBD1 (5 bases). This CDR3 is 15 amino acids long. Germline V gives CDR1 SGHKS, CDR2 YYEKEE (reference sequence). Trimming shortened V by 4 bases and J by 2 bases, and 16 bases separated the two germline ends. This chain's CDR3 is CASSPLWGTAYEQYF. The CDR3 DNA follows: TGTGCCAGCAGCCCACTCTGGGGCACGGCCTACGAGCAGTACTTC.

The rearrangement joins TRBV9 to TRBJ2-7, with D perhaps assigned TRBD1 or TRBD2 (5 bases each). CDR3 size: 16 residues. Deletions cut 3 bases from V and 2 bases from J, with 18 bases between. The germline V gene encodes CDR1 SGDLS and CDR2 YYNGEE. This chain's CDR3 is CASSEHRDQQTYEQYF. Here the CDR3 DNA reads TGTGCCAGCAGCGAACACCGGGACCAGCAGACCTACGAGCAGTACTTC.

This sequence joins TRBV4-1 and TRBJ2-3, with D hard to call. This CDR3 comprises 14 residues. With 0 bases removed from V and 7 bases from J, the gap between germline ends came to 11 bases. CDR1 and CDR2 from the germline V gene are MGHRA and YSYEKL. The CDR3, as DNA: TGCGCCAGCAGCCAAGATCCACTTACAAATACGCAGTATTTT. This gives the protein CASSQDPLTNTQYF.

The genes are TRBV11-3 and TRBJ2-2; a weak D match, TRBD1 (5 bases). CDR3 size: 17 residues. CDR1 is SGHNT and CDR2 is YENEEA in the germline V gene. Between the trimmed V and J ends, which lost 1 base and 1 base, there was a span of 13 bases. The CDR3 here is CASSLVPSGQNTGELFF. CDR3 nucleotides: TGTGCCAGCAGCTTAGTTCCTAGTGGACAGAACACCGGGGAGCTGTTTTTT.

The chain joins TRBV28 to TRBJ1-2; the D gene is possibly TRBD1 (5 bases). V lost 8 bases to trimming and J lost 2 bases, with 21 bases between them. Germline V gene data show CDR1 as MDHEN and CDR2 as SYDVKM. The CDR3 totals 16 residues. DNA for the CDR3: TGTGCCAGCTGGCCCGCATTCAGGGATGGAAACTATGGCTACACCTTC. It specifies CASWPAFRDGNYGYTF.

The gene calls are TRBV14 and TRBJ1-2, with D possibly matching TRBD1 (6 bases). V was trimmed by 2 bases and J by 0 bases, leaving 13 bases between them. This CDR3 region has 16 residues. Germline-derived CDR1 and CDR2 are SGHDN and FVKESK. CDR3 DNA: TGTGCCAGCAGCCAAATAACAGGGAAAACTAACTATGGCTACACCTTC. Protein: CASSQITGKTNYGYTF.

The chain employs TRBV29-1 and TRBJ2-7; 12 bases match TRBD2. Germline CDR1 is SQVTM and CDR2 is ANQGSEA. The CDR3 spans 16 residues. Trimming at V came to 7 bases and at J to 3 bases, leaving 13 bases not matched to a gene. CDR3 sequence: CSALTTSGRPIYEQYF. The CDR3 DNA sequence: TGCAGCGCCCTTACTACTAGCGGGAGGCCTATCTACGAGCAGTACTTC.

The rearrangement joins TRBV19 to TRBJ2-7, with 12 nucleotides matching TRBD2. V was clipped by 4 bases and J by 6 bases; unmatched bases: 10. The CDR3 consists of 16 residues. Germline loops: CDR1 LNHDA, CDR2 SQIVND (reference sequence). The CDR3, as DNA: TGTGCCAGTAGTAGGTCCGGGACTAGCGGGTTCTCCGAGCAGTACTTC. Its protein is CASSRSGTSGFSEQYF.

The chain joins TRBV6-6 to TRBJ2-6; no firm D call. V was trimmed by 8 bases and J by 2 bases, leaving 10 bases between them. Germline V gene lookup returns CDR1 MNHNY and CDR2 SVGAGI (reference sequence). The CDR3 loop spans 14 amino acids. CDR3 in DNA: TGTGCCAGCCAATTCCTTACTGGGGCCAACGTCCTGACTTTC. The encoded protein is CASQFLTGANVLTF.

This chain connects TRBV27 to TRBJ2-3, with 11 bases aligning to TRBD2. Per the germline V gene, CDR1 is MNHEY and CDR2 is SMNVEV (reference sequence). V shed 5 bases, J shed 4 bases, and the junction held 5 bases outside the gene matches. The CDR3 is 15 residues long. CDR3 bases: TGTGCCAGCAGTCTACTAGCGGGAGCTCCAGATACGCAGTATTTT. Protein: CASSLLAGAPDTQYF.

This clone was seen a single time. V and J are TRBV5-1 and TRBJ2-3; 7 bases match TRBD2. V lost 3 bases, J lost 2 bases, and 9 bases stayed unmatched. The CDR3 spans 16 residues. Germline V gene lookup returns CDR1 SGHRS and CDR2 YFSETQ. CDR3 amino acids: CASSWDGRPITDTQYF. As DNA, the CDR3 is TGCGCCAGCAGCTGGGACGGGAGGCCTATCACAGATACGCAGTATTTT.

The gene calls are TRBV2 and TRBJ1-2; D remains ambiguous. V was clipped by 8 bases and J by 8 bases, with 12 bases between them. Germline CDR1 reads SNHLY; CDR2 reads FYNNEI. The CDR3 consists of 11 residues. The CDR3 region is CASRRSGGYTF. The CDR3 DNA is TGTGCCAGCCGTAGAAGTGGCGGCTACACCTTC.

The gene calls are TRBV9 and TRBJ1-6; D might be TRBD1 (6 bases). Germline CDR1 reads SGDLS; CDR2 reads YYNGEE. The CDR3 length is 15 residues. V lost 0 bases to trimming and J lost 9 bases, with 13 bases between them. CDR3 DNA: TGTGCCAGCAGCGTAGGAGGACAGATTTTTTCACCCCTCCACTTT. Amino acids: CASSVGGQIFSPLHF.

This chain connects TRBV6-1 to TRBJ1-1; no firm D call. The CDR3 contains 11 residues. Per the germline V gene, CDR1 is MNHNS and CDR2 is SASEGT. V was cut by 6 bases and J by 6 bases, with 8 bases left in between. The CDR3 sequence: CASSPGAEAFF. The DNA of the CDR3 is TGTGCCAGCAGCCCTGGGGCTGAAGCTTTCTTT.

The rearrangement links TRBV7-3 to TRBJ2-1; D not certain. The CDR3 loop spans 15 amino acids. Trimming stripped 2 bases from V and 5 bases from J, with 13 bases between. Germline V gene lookup returns CDR1 SGHTA and CDR2 FQGTGA. The CDR3 DNA follows: TGTGCCAGCAGCTTATTGCCTAGAGCCCACAATGAGCAGTTCTTC. Translated, it gives CASSLLPRAHNEQFF.

The genes are TRBV29-1 and TRBJ2-1, with D perhaps being TRBD1 or TRBD2 (5 bases each). Trimming shortened V by 4 bases and J by 2 bases, and 18 bases separated the two germline ends. CDR3 length equals 16 residues. Germline CDR1 and CDR2: SQVTM and ANQGSEA. CDR3 protein: CSVVGRPPGTYNEQFF. CDR3 bases: TGCAGCGTTGTGGGGCGACCCCCCGGGACCTACAATGAGCAGTTCTTC.

The rearrangement uses TRBV6-6 and TRBJ2-7; D may be TRBD1 or TRBD2 (5 bases each). V was pared by 6 bases and J by 6 bases, with 15 bases between. CDR1 and CDR2 (germline): MNHNY, SVGAGI (reference sequence). The CDR3 loop spans 13 amino acids. The CDR3 sequence: CASSPMGVGEQYF. For the CDR3, the DNA is TGTGCCAGCAGCCCCATGGGGGTTGGCGAGCAGTACTTC.

V and J are TRBV28 and TRBJ2-3, with unresolved D. Germline V gene lookup returns CDR1 MDHEN and CDR2 SYDVKM. The CDR3 spans 13 residues. V was trimmed by 10 bases and J by 6 bases, leaving 17 bases between them. The CDR3 region has the DNA TGTGCCACCTTACCCCGGTCGGTTGATACGCAGTATTTT. This gives the protein CATLPRSVDTQYF.

This rearrangement joins TRBV5-8 to TRBJ1-3, with D maybe TRBD1 (5 bases). Germline V gene data show CDR1 as SGHTS and CDR2 as YDEGEE. CDR3 length equals 16 residues. V was pared by 0 bases and J by 4 bases, with 14 bases between. CDR3 protein: CASSLVKGRGGNTIYF. CDR3 coding DNA: TGTGCCAGCAGCTTGGTGAAAGGAAGGGGAGGAAACACCATATATTTT. The variable domain in full, with the rest retrieved from reference TRBV5-8 and TRBJ1-3, is EAGVTQSPTHLIKTRGQQATLRCSPISGHTSVYWYQQALGLGLQFLLWYDEGEERNRGNFPPRFSGRQFPNYSSELNVNALELEDSALYLCASSLVKGRGGNTIYFGEGSWLTVV.

The table lists this clone with a count of one. The CDR3 nucleotides are TGTGCCAGCAGCTCTACCCTGACAGGGGGCCTCTACGAGCAGTACTTC. As protein: CASSSTLTGGLYEQYF. J is TRBJ2-7 and V is TRBV7-2; 10 nucleotides align to TRBD1. CDR3 length: 16 amino acids. The germline V gene has CDR1 SGHTA and CDR2 FQGNSA. The V segment lost 4 bases and the J segment 3 bases; nucleotides outside the gene matches: 9.

V gene TRBV13 combines with J gene TRBJ2-1, with 16 bases lining up with TRBD2. Trimming took 6 bases from V and 9 from J; bases not matched to a gene: 5. The CDR3 loop spans 15 amino acids. The germline V gene has CDR1 PRHDT and CDR2 FYEKMQ (reference sequence). The CDR3: CASRGTSGRALEQFF. The CDR3 region has the DNA TGTGCCAGCAGGGGGACTAGCGGGAGGGCCCTTGAGCAGTTCTTC.

The chain has TRBV7-6 and TRBJ2-4; D call uncertain. The CDR3 has 18 amino acids. Trimming shortened V by 1 base and J by 7 bases, and 23 bases separated the two germline ends. CDR1 and CDR2 from the germline V gene are SGHVS and FNYEAQ. The CDR3 DNA sequence: TGTGCCAGCAGCTTAGACGGTGCACAGCTCCCCCGGGTTAACATTCAGTACTTC. Amino acids: CASSLDGAQLPRVNIQYF.

The genes are TRBV28 and TRBJ2-7; D perhaps matches TRBD2 (6 bases). Germline V gene data show CDR1 as MDHEN and CDR2 as SYDVKM. The germline V and J ends were trimmed by 6 bases and 2 bases, with 11 bases remaining between them. CDR3 length: 13 residues. The CDR3 region is CASSPPGAYEQYF. In DNA form, the CDR3 reads TGTGCCAGCAGCCCCCCGGGGGCCTACGAGCAGTACTTC.

The table lists this clone with a few counts. The chain links TRBV7-9 to TRBJ1-5; 7 bases map to TRBD1. V shed 4 bases and J 4 bases; nucleotides not matched to a gene: 10. This CDR3 has 16 residues. In germline, CDR1 is SEHNR, CDR2 FQNEAQ (reference sequence). The CDR3 DNA reads TGTGCCAGCAGCTCGAATCAACAGGGGCCGAATCAGCCCCAGCATTTT. Protein sequence: CASSSNQQGPNQPQHF.

The chain combines TRBV7-6 with TRBJ2-1; 11 bases map to TRBD2. J gave up 14 bases and V 5 bases, and 14 bases lay outside the gene matches. The length of the CDR3 is 15 residues. Germline loops: CDR1 SGHVS, CDR2 FNYEAQ. Here the CDR3 DNA reads TGTGCCAGCAGCCCAGGACTAGCGGGCCAGAGGGCGGAGTTCTTC. Its translation is CASSPGLAGQRAEFF. Full variable domain (missing parts from reference TRBV7-6 and TRBJ2-1): GAGVSQSPRYKVTKRGQDVALRCDPISGHVSLYWYRQALGQGPEFLTYFNYEAQQDKSGLPNDRFSAERPEGSISTLTIQRTEQRDSAMYRCASSPGLAGQRAEFFGPGTRLTVL.